The entry below describes one T cell receptor beta chain. Authors' data handling: How many nucleated cells were present was estimated from reference gene primer amplification. Some clones are missing from TCRdb's copy, which holds only in-frame ones; the method was immunoSEQ multiplex PCR. From that table come the V and J calls and clone size; the DNA was used to work out D and trimming. The table lists around 200,000 clones, about 85% of them singletons, with 4.5% to 5% in the top ten. There are 14 residues in the CDR3. CDR1 MNHEY and CDR2 SVGEGT come from the germline V gene. Unmatched junction bases numbered 7, after V lost 4 bases and J lost 4 bases. These data come from a study of blood T cell repertoires in COVID-19. Study details: The samples span acute and convalescent COVID-19 from the United States, Italy and Spain. Sources were T cells, B-cell-depleted T cells, or PBMCs; the material itself was cDNA or gDNA.

Input material: peripheral blood. This receptor was taken from a woman of 80 years or more with acute or convalescent COVID-19. V usage is TRBV6-2 or TRBV6-3 and J usage is TRBJ2-7; 7 bases line up with TRBD1. CDR3 region: CASSSPGTVYEQYF. The CDR3 DNA is TGTGCCAGCAGTTCCCCCGGGACAGTTTACGAGCAGTACTTC.